One sample yielded the 23 T cell receptor beta chains listed below, sequenced in a study of a mutant IDH1 vaccine in newly diagnosed glioma. Method: immunoSEQ multiplex PCR; TCRdb's copy keeps in-frame clones and lacks some. In the table there are about 51,000 clones, around 80% of which are singletons. Time point here: week 5, during vaccination. Every vaccination contained 300 ug of the mutant IDH1 20-mer peptide and was paired with topical imiquimod. These receptors are not linked to any known antigen. The specimen comprised PBMCs, sampled from a glioma patient whose treatment included an IDH1 peptide vaccine. These TCRs come from a man aged 50 to 59 with glioma.

The chain recombines TRBV7-9 with TRBJ1-2; D remains unclear. This CDR3 contains 13 residues. Germline CDR1 and CDR2: SEHNR and FQNEAQ (reference sequence). V lost 1 base and J lost 11, with 14 bases in between. CDR3 nucleotides: TGTGCCAGCAGCTTAGTAGGCGGCTGGGGATACACCTTC. Translation gives CASSLVGGWGYTF.

The chain couples TRBV19 to TRBJ1-1, with D unclear. V lost 3 bases, J lost 3 bases, and 11 bases lay in between. The CDR3 runs 14 residues. The germline V gene has CDR1 LNHDA and CDR2 SQIVND (reference sequence). DNA of the CDR3: TGTGCCAGTAGTATCAGAGTTTTAGACACTGAAGCTTTCTTT. It encodes CASSIRVLDTEAFF. Full variable domain (missing parts from reference TRBV19 and TRBJ1-1): DGGITQSPKYLFRKEGQNVTLSCEQNLNHDAMYWYRQDPGQGLRLIYYSQIVNDFQKGDIAEGYSVSREKKESFPLTVTSAQKNPTAFYLCASSIRVLDTEAFFGQGTRLTVV.

The gene calls are TRBV18 and TRBJ2-7; D is unclear. Trimming left V 5 bases short and J 0 bases short, with 17 bases between. This CDR3 has 16 amino acids. The germline V gene encodes CDR1 KGHSH and CDR2 LQKENI. The CDR3 loop reads CASSANDIRSSYEQYF. In nucleotides, the CDR3 is TGTGCCAGCTCAGCAAACGACATAAGGAGCTCCTACGAGCAGTACTTC.

V gene TRBV10-1 combines with J gene TRBJ1-3, with D possibly being TRBD1 (6 bases). Germline V CDR1 and CDR2: WNHNN, SYGVQD (reference sequence). The CDR3 totals 20 residues. Trimming left V 6 bases short and J 2 bases short, with 29 bases between. The CDR3 nucleotides read TGCGCCAGCAGGGGGGCATCGGCTGGGGGGTTTGCTTCGGCTGGAAACACCATATATTTT. Translation gives CASRGASAGGFASAGNTIYF.

The rearrangement uses TRBV6-1 and TRBJ1-5; 8 bases align to TRBD1. Germline-derived CDR1 and CDR2 are MNHNS and SASEGT. There are 13 residues in the CDR3. V dropped 11 bases and J dropped 6; count of bases not matched to a gene: 9. The CDR3 is CASKTGGPQPQHF. CDR3 bases: TGTGCCTCGAAAACAGGGGGACCTCAGCCCCAGCATTTT.

The rearrangement links TRBV9 to TRBJ1-2, with D maybe TRBD1 (6 bases). The CDR3 is 13 amino acids. CDR1 and CDR2 (germline): SGDLS, YYNGEE. The V and J ends lost 3 bases and 14 bases respectively, with 20 bases between them. The CDR3 spells CASSARTDFSETF. The CDR3 DNA reads as TGTGCCAGCAGCGCACGGACAGATTTCTCAGAAACCTTC.

The rearrangement uses TRBV2 and TRBJ2-7; D remains unclear. Germline lookup yields CDR1 SNHLY and CDR2 FYNNEI. Trimming pared 6 bases from V and 0 bases from J, leaving 6 bases between. The CDR3 totals 12 residues. In nucleotides, the CDR3 is TGTGCCAGCAGGTGGGACTCCTACGAGCAGTACTTC. Translation gives CASRWDSYEQYF.

The gene calls are TRBV6-1 and TRBJ1-6, with D maybe TRBD1 (5 bases). The V end was cut by 3 bases, the J end by 5 bases, with 5 bases between. The CDR3 runs to 13 residues. Germline V gene sequence: CDR1 MNHNS, CDR2 SASEGT. CDR3 nucleotides: TGTGCCAGCAGTGACAGGGATAATTCACCCCTCCACTTT. Protein: CASSDRDNSPLHF.

V and J are TRBV18 and TRBJ2-5, with D possibly matching TRBD1 (6 bases). Trimming shortened V by 6 bases and J by 1 base, and 9 bases separated the two germline ends. CDR3 length: 13 amino acids. Germline assignment: CDR1 KGHSH and CDR2 LQKENI. The CDR3 sequence: CASSGTSQETQYF. For the CDR3, the DNA is TGTGCCAGCTCGGGGACATCCCAAGAGACCCAGTACTTC.

By frequency in the sample, this clone is medium-sized (0.01 to 0.1%). V usage is TRBV4-1 and J usage is TRBJ1-5, with a tentative D call TRBD1 (6 bases). The germline V gene has CDR1 MGHRA and CDR2 YSYEKL. CDR3 size: 15 residues. V was clipped by 4 bases and J by 8 bases, with 18 bases between them. Written as DNA, the CDR3 is TGCGCCAGCAGCCCATTTACCGGGACACAGGAGCCCCAGCATTTT. This sequence encodes CASSPFTGTQEPQHF.

This chain uses TRBV5-1 with TRBJ1-4, with 8 bases that match TRBD1. V trimming: 4 bases; J trimming: 6 bases; junction bases outside the gene matches: 5. CDR1 is SGHRS and CDR2 is YFSETQ in the germline V gene. The CDR3 extends over 14 amino acids. The CDR3 DNA reads as TGCGCCAGCAGCGCTTCGGGACAGGATGAAAAACTGTTTTTT. Translating it yields CASSASGQDEKLFF.

The rearrangement links TRBV5-4 to TRBJ1-1; TRBD1 matches 9 bases. The V and J ends lost 4 bases and 10 bases, in that order; junction bases with no gene match: 8. From germline, CDR1 is SGHNT and CDR2 YYREEE (reference sequence). The CDR3 spans 13 residues. CDR3 amino acids: CASSQGTGRGAFF. The CDR3 region has the DNA TGTGCCAGCAGCCAGGGGACAGGGAGAGGAGCTTTCTTT.

The chain joins TRBV4-2 to TRBJ2-1; TRBD2 matches at 13 bases. Germline V CDR1 and CDR2: LGHNA, YNFKEQ. With V trimmed by 2 bases and J by 8 bases, 9 bases remained unmatched. The CDR3 is made up of 17 amino acids. The CDR3 spells CASSQQTSGGPGDEQFF. The CDR3 DNA sequence: TGTGCCAGCAGCCAACAGACTAGCGGGGGGCCAGGGGATGAGCAGTTCTTC.

The V and J genes are TRBV18 and TRBJ2-1, with D possibly being TRBD1 (6 bases). This CDR3 is 14 amino acids long. Germline CDR1 and CDR2: KGHSH and LQKENI. V was shortened by 4 bases and J by 5 bases, with 12 bases between the two germline ends. CDR3 DNA: TGTGCCAGCTCACAGTATGGACAGAACAATGAGCAGTTCTTC. Encoded protein: CASSQYGQNNEQFF. The full variable domain, with the rest looked up from reference TRBV18 and TRBJ2-1, is NAGVMQNPRHLVRRRGQEARLRCSPMKGHSHVYWYRQLPEEGLKFMVYLQKENIIDESGMPKERFSAEFPKEGPSILRIQQVVRGDSAAYFCASSQYGQNNEQFFGPGTRLTVL.

This chain joins TRBV6-1 and TRBJ2-3; D remains unclear. Germline values: CDR1 MNHNS, CDR2 SASEGT. The CDR3 runs 12 residues. V gave up 6 bases and J gave up 4 bases, with 8 bases separating them. The CDR3 protein is CASSRSPDTQYF. Here the CDR3 DNA reads TGTGCCAGCAGCCGCTCTCCAGATACGCAGTATTTT.

V usage is TRBV7-2 and J usage is TRBJ2-1, with 8 bases aligning to TRBD2. V shed 1 base, J shed 3 bases, and the junction held 8 bases outside the gene matches. Germline CDR1 and CDR2: SGHTA and FQGNSA. CDR3 length: 17 residues. In nucleotides, the CDR3 is TGTGCCAGCAGCTTAGAGGGCATTAGCGGGGTCTACAATGAGCAGTTCTTC. It translates to CASSLEGISGVYNEQFF.

The V gene is TRBV18, the J gene TRBJ2-3; 9 bases line up with TRBD2. CDR1 is KGHSH and CDR2 is LQKENI in the germline V gene. J was trimmed by 7 bases and V by 6 bases; bases with no gene match: 8. The CDR3 is 14 amino acids. The CDR3 protein is CASSSGGVVNTQYF. As DNA, the CDR3 is TGTGCCAGCTCTAGCGGGGGAGTCGTGAATACGCAGTATTTT.

The chain is built from TRBV18 and TRBJ2-4; TRBD2 is a possible D gene (6 bases). In germline, CDR1 is KGHSH, CDR2 LQKENI. Trimming removed 2 bases from V and 0 bases from J, with 8 bases in between. The CDR3 runs to 15 residues. CDR3 residues: CASSPGEVAKNIQYF. Here the CDR3 DNA reads TGTGCCAGCTCACCAGGGGAGGTAGCCAAAAACATTCAGTACTTC.

This clone occurred a few times. The chain has TRBV30 and TRBJ1-1, with D unclear. V lost 0 bases and J 1 base, leaving 9 bases between the germline ends. The length of the CDR3 is 14 residues. The V gene's germline CDR1 is GTSNPN and CDR2 SVGIG (reference sequence). DNA of the CDR3: TGTGCCTGGAGTGTACGGGGTGGGAACACTGAAGCTTTCTTT. Translating gives CAWSVRGGNTEAFF.

The J gene is TRBJ1-2, the V gene TRBV28; D perhaps matches TRBD1 (5 bases). Germline V CDR1 and CDR2: MDHEN, SYDVKM. The V end was cut by 3 bases, the J end by 5 bases, with 10 bases between. The CDR3 covers 13 residues. As DNA, the CDR3 is TGTGCCAGCAGTTTCGGGGCGGGATATGGCTACACCTTC. The encoded protein is CASSFGAGYGYTF.

This rearrangement joins TRBV7-8 to TRBJ1-5, with D maybe TRBD1 (5 bases). The CDR3 has 16 residues. V was trimmed by 0 bases and J by 0 bases, leaving 9 bases between them. The germline CDR1 and CDR2 sequences are SGHVS and FQNEAQ. The CDR3 nucleotides are TGTGCCAGCAGCTTAGCGGGACTTTATAGCAATCAGCCCCAGCATTTT. It codes for CASSLAGLYSNQPQHF.

The chain links TRBV4-3 to TRBJ2-1; D remains ambiguous. This CDR3 has 16 residues. V gave up 0 bases and J gave up 0 bases, with 9 bases separating them. Germline-derived CDR1 and CDR2 are LGHNA and YSLEER. The CDR3 DNA reads TGCGCCAGCAGCCAAGATTGGCTGAGCTCCTACAATGAGCAGTTCTTC. Amino acid sequence: CASSQDWLSSYNEQFF.

Only a few counts were recorded for this clone. The chain employs TRBV29-1 and TRBJ2-2; tentative D call: TRBD2 (5 bases). Germline V gene sequence: CDR1 SQVTM, CDR2 ANQGSEA. The CDR3 totals 12 residues. Trimming removed 7 bases at V and 5 bases at J, with 11 bases between. Here the CDR3 reads CSALGGTGELFF. DNA for the CDR3: TGCAGCGCCCTGGGCGGGACCGGGGAGCTGTTTTTT.